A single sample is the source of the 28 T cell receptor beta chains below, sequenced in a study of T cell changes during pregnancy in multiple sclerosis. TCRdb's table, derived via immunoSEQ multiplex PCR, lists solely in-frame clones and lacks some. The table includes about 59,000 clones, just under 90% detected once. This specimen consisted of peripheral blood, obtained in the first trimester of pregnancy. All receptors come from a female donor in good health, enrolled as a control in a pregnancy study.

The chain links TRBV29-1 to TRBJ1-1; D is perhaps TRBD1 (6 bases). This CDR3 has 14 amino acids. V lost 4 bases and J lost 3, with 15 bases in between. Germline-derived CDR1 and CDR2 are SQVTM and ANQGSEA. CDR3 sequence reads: CSVADGGQYTEAFF. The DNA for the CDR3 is TGCAGCGTTGCGGACGGGGGGCAATACACTGAAGCTTTCTTT.

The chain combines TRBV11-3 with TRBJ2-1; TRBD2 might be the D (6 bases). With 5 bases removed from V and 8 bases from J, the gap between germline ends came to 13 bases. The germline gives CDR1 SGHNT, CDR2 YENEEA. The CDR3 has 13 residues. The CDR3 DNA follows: TGTGCCAGCAGCCCCAGGAGGGCGGATGAGCAGTTCTTC. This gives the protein CASSPRRADEQFF.

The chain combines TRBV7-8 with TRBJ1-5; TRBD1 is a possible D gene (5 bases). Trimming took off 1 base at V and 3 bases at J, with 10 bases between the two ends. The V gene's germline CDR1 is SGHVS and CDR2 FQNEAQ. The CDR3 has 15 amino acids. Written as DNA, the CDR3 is TGTGCCAGCAGCTTAGGGCAGGGAAACAATCAGCCCCAGCATTTT. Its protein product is CASSLGQGNNQPQHF.

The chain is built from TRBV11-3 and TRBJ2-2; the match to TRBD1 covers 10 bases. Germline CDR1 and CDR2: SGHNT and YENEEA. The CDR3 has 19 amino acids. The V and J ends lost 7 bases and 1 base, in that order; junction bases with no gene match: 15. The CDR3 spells CASIFRTGGVPLNTGELFF. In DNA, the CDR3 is TGTGCCAGCATTTTCCGGACAGGGGGGGTACCTCTGAACACCGGGGAGCTGTTTTTT.

CDR3: CASSQGGVRGGLQETQYF. The CDR3 DNA follows: TGTGCCAGCAGCCAAGGGGGGGTACGCGGGGGCCTCCAAGAGACCCAGTACTTC. V is TRBV4-2 and J is TRBJ2-5; D perhaps matches TRBD2 (7 bases). Germline loops: CDR1 LGHNA, CDR2 YNFKEQ. Trimming left V 1 base short and J 1 base short, with 19 bases between. CDR3 length: 18 amino acids.

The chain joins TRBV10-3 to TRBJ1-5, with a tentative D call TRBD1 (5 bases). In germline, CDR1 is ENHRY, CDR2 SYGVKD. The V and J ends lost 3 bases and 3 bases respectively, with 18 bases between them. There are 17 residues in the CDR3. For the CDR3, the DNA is TGTGCCATCAGTGAAAGGAGTCTAGGCAGGGACAATCAGCCCCAGCATTTT. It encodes CAISERSLGRDNQPQHF.

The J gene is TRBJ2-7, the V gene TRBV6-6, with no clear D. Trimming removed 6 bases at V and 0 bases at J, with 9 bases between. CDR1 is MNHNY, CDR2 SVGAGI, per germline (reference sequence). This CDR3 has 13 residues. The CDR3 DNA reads TGTGCCAGCAGCATCACATCCTCCTACGAGCAGTACTTC. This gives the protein CASSITSSYEQYF.

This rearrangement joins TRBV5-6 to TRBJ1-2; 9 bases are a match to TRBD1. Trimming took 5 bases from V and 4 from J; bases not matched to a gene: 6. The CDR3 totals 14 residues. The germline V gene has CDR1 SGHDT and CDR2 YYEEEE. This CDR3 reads CASSLGQGIYGYTF. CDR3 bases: TGTGCCAGCAGTCTAGGACAGGGGATCTATGGCTACACCTTC.

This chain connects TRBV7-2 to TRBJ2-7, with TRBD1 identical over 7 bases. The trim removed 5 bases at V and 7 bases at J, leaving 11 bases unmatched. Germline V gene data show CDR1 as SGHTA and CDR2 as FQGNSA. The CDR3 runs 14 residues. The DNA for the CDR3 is TGTGCCAGCAGCACAACGCTACAGGGGTATGAGCAGTACTTC. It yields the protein CASSTTLQGYEQYF.

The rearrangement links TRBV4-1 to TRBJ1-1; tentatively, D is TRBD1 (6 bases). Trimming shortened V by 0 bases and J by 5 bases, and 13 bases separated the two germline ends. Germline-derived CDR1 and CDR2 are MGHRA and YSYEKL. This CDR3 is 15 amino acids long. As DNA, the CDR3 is TGCGCCAGCAGCCAAGACCCCACCAGGGGTACTGAAGCTTTCTTT. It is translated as CASSQDPTRGTEAFF.

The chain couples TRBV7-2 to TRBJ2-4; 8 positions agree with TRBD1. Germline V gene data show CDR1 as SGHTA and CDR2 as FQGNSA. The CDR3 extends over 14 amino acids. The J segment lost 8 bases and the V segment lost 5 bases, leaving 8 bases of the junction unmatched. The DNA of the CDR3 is TGTGCCAGCAGCCTCCGGGACAGGCGCCACATTCAGTACTTC. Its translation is CASSLRDRRHIQYF.

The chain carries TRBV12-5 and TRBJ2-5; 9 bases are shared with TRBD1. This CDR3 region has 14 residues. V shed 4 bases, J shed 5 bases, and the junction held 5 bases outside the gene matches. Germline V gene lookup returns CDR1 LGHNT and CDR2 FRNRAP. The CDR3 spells CASGSDTGGETQYF. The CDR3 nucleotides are TGTGCTAGTGGTTCCGACACAGGGGGCGAGACCCAGTACTTC.

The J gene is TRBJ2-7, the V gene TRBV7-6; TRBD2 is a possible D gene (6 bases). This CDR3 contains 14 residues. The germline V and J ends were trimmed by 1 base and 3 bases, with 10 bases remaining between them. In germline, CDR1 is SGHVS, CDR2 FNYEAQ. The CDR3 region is CASSLDRTNYEQYF. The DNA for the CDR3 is TGTGCCAGCAGCTTAGACAGGACTAACTACGAGCAGTACTTC.

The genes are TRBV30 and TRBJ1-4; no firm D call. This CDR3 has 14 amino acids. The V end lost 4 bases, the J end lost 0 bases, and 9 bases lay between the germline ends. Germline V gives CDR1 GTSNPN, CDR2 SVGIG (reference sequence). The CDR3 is CAWTAGTTNEKLFF. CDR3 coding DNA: TGTGCCTGGACTGCAGGCACAACTAATGAAAAACTGTTTTTT.

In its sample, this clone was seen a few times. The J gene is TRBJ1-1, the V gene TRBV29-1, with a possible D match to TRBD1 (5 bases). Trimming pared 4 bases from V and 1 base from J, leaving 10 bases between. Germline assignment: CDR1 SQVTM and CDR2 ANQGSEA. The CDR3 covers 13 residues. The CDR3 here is CSVAQTGNTEAFF. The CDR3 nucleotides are TGCAGCGTTGCCCAAACAGGGAACACTGAAGCTTTCTTT.

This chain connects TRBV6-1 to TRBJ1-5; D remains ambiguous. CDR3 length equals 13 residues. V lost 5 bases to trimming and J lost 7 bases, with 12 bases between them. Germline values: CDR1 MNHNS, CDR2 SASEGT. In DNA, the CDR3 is TGTGCCAGCAGTACAACGACGGAGCAGCCCCAGCATTTT. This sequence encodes CASSTTTEQPQHF.

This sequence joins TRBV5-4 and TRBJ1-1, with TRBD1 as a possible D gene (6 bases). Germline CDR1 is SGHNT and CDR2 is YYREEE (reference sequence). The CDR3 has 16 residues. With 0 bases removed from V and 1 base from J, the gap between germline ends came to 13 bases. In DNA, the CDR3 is TGTGCCAGCAGCTTGGCCGTAGGACAGCAGAACACTGAAGCTTTCTTT. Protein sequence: CASSLAVGQQNTEAFF.

In DNA, the CDR3 is TGCGCCAGCAGTCAAGAGACAGACTCCTACGAGCAGTACTTC. Residues: CASSQETDSYEQYF. This chain links TRBV23-1 with TRBJ2-7; D might be TRBD1 (5 bases). TRBV23-1 is recorded as an ORF, its role being uncertain. Trimming removed 2 bases from V and 0 bases from J, with 8 bases in between. This CDR3 has 14 amino acids.

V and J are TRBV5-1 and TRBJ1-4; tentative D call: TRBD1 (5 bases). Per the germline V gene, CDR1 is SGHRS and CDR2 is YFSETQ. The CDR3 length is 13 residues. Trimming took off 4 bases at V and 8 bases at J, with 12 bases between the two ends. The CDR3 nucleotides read TGCGCCAGCAGCCGGGGGGTGGGGGAAAAACTGTTTTTT. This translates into CASSRGVGEKLFF.

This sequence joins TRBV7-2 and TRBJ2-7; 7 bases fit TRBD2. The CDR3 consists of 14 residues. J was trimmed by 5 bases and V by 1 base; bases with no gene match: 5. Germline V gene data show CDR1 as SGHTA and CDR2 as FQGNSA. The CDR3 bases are TGTGCCAGCAGCTTAGGGGGGGGGAGGGACGAGCAGTACTTC. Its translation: CASSLGGGRDEQYF.

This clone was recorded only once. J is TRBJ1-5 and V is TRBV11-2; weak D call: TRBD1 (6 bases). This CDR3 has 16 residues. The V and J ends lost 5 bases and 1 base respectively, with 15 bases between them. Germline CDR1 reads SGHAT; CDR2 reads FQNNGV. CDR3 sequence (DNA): TGTGCCAGCAGCGCTAGGGGAGGGGGGAGCAATCAGCCCCAGCATTTT. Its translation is CASSARGGGSNQPQHF.

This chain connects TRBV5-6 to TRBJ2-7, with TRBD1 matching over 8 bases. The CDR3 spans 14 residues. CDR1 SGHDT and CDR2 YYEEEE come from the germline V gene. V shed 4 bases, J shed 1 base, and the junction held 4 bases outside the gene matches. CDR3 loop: CASSRWDRSYEQYF. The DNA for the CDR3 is TGTGCCAGCAGCCGATGGGACAGGTCCTACGAGCAGTACTTC.

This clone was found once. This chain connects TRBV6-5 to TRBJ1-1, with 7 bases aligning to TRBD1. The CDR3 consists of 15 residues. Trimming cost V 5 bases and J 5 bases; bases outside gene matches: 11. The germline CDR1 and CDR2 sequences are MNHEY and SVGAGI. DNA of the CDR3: TGTGCCAGCAGTACCTTAAGGGGGCGCGAGACTGAAGCTTTCTTT. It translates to CASSTLRGRETEAFF.

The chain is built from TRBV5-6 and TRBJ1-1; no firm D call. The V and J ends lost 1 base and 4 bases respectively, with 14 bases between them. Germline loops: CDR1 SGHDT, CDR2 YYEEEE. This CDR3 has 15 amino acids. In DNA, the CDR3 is TGTGCCAGCAGCTTGTTCCATTTAAGGAGCACTGAAGCTTTCTTT. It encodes CASSLFHLRSTEAFF.

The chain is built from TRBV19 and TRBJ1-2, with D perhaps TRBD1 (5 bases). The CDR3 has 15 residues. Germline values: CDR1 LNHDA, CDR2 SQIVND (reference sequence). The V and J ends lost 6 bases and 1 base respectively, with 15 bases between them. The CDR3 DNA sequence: TGTGCCAGTAGCGGCATTTTGACAGTTAACTATGGCTACACCTTC. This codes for CASSGILTVNYGYTF.

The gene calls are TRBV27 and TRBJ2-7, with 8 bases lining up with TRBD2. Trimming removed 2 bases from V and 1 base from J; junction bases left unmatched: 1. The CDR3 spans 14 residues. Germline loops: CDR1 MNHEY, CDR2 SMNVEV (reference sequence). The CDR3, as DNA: TGTGCCAGCAGTTTAGGGACTAGATCCTACGAGCAGTACTTC. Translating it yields CASSLGTRSYEQYF.

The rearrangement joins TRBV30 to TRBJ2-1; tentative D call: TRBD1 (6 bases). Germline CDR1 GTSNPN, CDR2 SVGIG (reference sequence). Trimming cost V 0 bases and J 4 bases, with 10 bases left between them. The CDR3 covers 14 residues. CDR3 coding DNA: TGTGCCTGGAGTGTAGGGCAGGGGTACAATGAGCAGTTCTTC. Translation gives CAWSVGQGYNEQFF.

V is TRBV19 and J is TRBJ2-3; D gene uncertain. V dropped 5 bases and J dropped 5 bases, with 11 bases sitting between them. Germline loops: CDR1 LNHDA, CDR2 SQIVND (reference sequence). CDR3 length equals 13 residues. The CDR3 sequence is CASSLLPLDTQYF. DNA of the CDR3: TGTGCCAGTAGTTTACTCCCCTTAGATACGCAGTATTTT.